The 30 T cell receptor beta chains in this list originate from one sample, sequenced in a study of T cell responses to AZD1222 COVID-19 vaccine. Sequencing was performed with immunoSEQ multiplex PCR; in TCRdb, only in-frame clones are kept and a portion is missing. The sample has about 200,000 clones, 93% seen once. The sequencing here drew on peripheral blood, taken 28 days after the second AZD1222 dose. Every receptor here comes from an adult who received the AZD1222 COVID-19 vaccine.

V and J are TRBV3-1 (or the pseudogene TRBV3-2) and TRBJ2-1; TRBD2 agrees at 12 bases. CDR3 size: 16 residues. Looked up from germline, CDR1 is LGHDT and CDR2 is YNNKEL (reference sequence). Unmatched junction bases numbered 8, after V lost 4 bases and J lost 7 bases. Here the CDR3 reads CASSRVLLAGGNEQFF. The CDR3 DNA is TGTGCCAGCAGCCGCGTACTACTAGCGGGGGGTAATGAGCAGTTCTTC.

The rearrangement joins TRBV2 to TRBJ1-5; D is unclear. Germline CDR1 SNHLY, CDR2 FYNNEI. The CDR3 is 13 amino acids. V was trimmed by 6 bases and J by 6 bases, leaving 12 bases between them. The CDR3 protein is CASRKEKGQPQHF. DNA of the CDR3: TGTGCCAGCAGAAAGGAGAAGGGTCAGCCCCAGCATTTT. Together with reference TRBV2 and TRBJ1-5, the CDR3 gives the full variable domain: EPEVTQTPSHQVTQMGQEVILRCVPISNHLYFYWYRQILGQKVEFLVSFYNNEISEKSEIFDDQFSVERPDGSNFTLKIRSTKLEDSAMYFCASRKEKGQPQHFGDGTRLSIL.

The DNA of the CDR3 is TGTGCCACCCGTTATCCGGGGTCAAACATTCAGTACTTC. Its protein product is CATRYPGSNIQYF. This sequence joins TRBV6-2 or TRBV6-3 and TRBJ2-4, with D perhaps TRBD2 (5 bases). Germline V CDR1 and CDR2: MNHEY, SVGEGT. With 10 bases removed from V and 6 bases from J, the gap between germline ends came to 16 bases. The length of the CDR3 is 13 residues.

This chain links TRBV11-2 with TRBJ2-5, with 9 bases that match TRBD1. V trimming: 6 bases; J trimming: 5 bases; junction bases outside the gene matches: 16. There are 17 residues in the CDR3. CDR1 SGHAT and CDR2 FQNNGV come from the germline V gene. The CDR3 region is CASSPTTGGLGVETQYF. DNA for the CDR3: TGTGCCAGCAGTCCAACGACAGGGGGGTTAGGTGTGGAGACCCAGTACTTC.

The J gene is TRBJ1-1, the V gene TRBV25-1, with TRBD1 matching 9 bases. Germline CDR1 is MGHDK and CDR2 is SYGVNS. Trimming took 4 bases from V and 1 from J; bases not matched to a gene: 10. The CDR3 has 17 residues. DNA of the CDR3: TGTGCCAGCAGTGGATCCCTGGGACAGGGACCGAACACTGAAGCTTTCTTT. It specifies CASSGSLGQGPNTEAFF.

The chain combines TRBV9 with TRBJ1-5, with D possibly being TRBD1 (5 bases). The V end was cut by 4 bases, the J end by 4 bases, with 9 bases between. The germline gives CDR1 SGDLS, CDR2 YYNGEE. CDR3 length: 13 amino acids. The CDR3 region has the DNA TGTGCCAGCAGCCCGCAGGGTAATCAGCCCCAGCATTTT. Its translation is CASSPQGNQPQHF.

This chain uses TRBV3-1 (or the pseudogene TRBV3-2) with TRBJ2-2; D call uncertain. V was clipped by 7 bases and J by 8 bases, with 8 bases between them. CDR1 is LGHDT and CDR2 is YNNKEL in the germline V gene (reference sequence). The CDR3 consists of 11 residues. Here the CDR3 reads CASTHAGELFF. Written as DNA, the CDR3 is TGTGCCAGCACCCATGCGGGGGAGCTGTTTTTT.

The chain is built from TRBV9 and TRBJ2-1; 10 positions agree with TRBD2. The V and J ends lost 4 bases and 2 bases, in that order; junction bases with no gene match: 12. CDR1 is SGDLS, CDR2 YYNGEE, per germline. The CDR3 spans 18 residues. CDR3 residues: CASSSLLAGVGTYNEQFF. CDR3 DNA sequence: TGTGCCAGCAGCTCCCTTCTAGCGGGGGTTGGGACCTACAATGAGCAGTTCTTC.

This clone is a singleton in its sample. The chain joins TRBV9 to TRBJ1-4, with D hard to call. Germline assignment: CDR1 SGDLS and CDR2 YYNGEE. This CDR3 is built from 16 residues. The V and J ends lost 0 bases and 0 bases respectively, with 9 bases between them. The CDR3: CASSVGVGATNEKLFF. The DNA of the CDR3 is TGTGCCAGCAGCGTAGGCGTGGGTGCAACTAATGAAAAACTGTTTTTT.

V is TRBV4-1 and J is TRBJ2-7; unclear D gene. Per germline, CDR1 MGHRA and CDR2 YSYEKL. The CDR3 totals 13 residues. V lost 0 bases and J 2 bases, leaving 5 bases between the germline ends. CDR3 loop: CASSQDLTYEQYF. In DNA, the CDR3 is TGCGCCAGCAGCCAAGATCTGACCTACGAGCAGTACTTC.

The J gene is TRBJ2-1, the V gene TRBV19; D might be TRBD1 (6 bases). CDR3 length: 14 amino acids. Germline lookup yields CDR1 LNHDA and CDR2 SQIVND (reference sequence). V lost 3 bases and J 9 bases, leaving 15 bases between the germline ends. This CDR3 is CASSISRSGVEQFF. CDR3 DNA sequence: TGTGCCAGTAGTATTTCGCGGTCAGGGGTTGAGCAGTTCTTC. Looking up the rest from reference TRBV19 and TRBJ2-1 gives the full variable domain: DGGITQSPKYLFRKEGQNVTLSCEQNLNHDAMYWYRQDPGQGLRLIYYSQIVNDFQKGDIAEGYSVSREKKESFPLTVTSAQKNPTAFYLCASSISRSGVEQFFGPGTRLTVL.

The chain couples TRBV15 to TRBJ1-6; D not certain. V was pared by 10 bases and J by 0 bases, with 10 bases between. Germline values: CDR1 LNHNV, CDR2 YYDKDF (reference sequence). The CDR3 runs to 14 residues. CDR3 amino acids: CAIGRSSYNSPLHF. CDR3 nucleotides: TGTGCCATAGGGAGGAGCTCCTATAATTCACCCCTCCACTTT.

This rearrangement joins TRBV14 to TRBJ2-3, with TRBD2 matching over 8 bases. V lost 3 bases and J lost 2; bases outside the gene matches: 7. CDR1 and CDR2 from the germline V gene are SGHDN and FVKESK. The CDR3 has 16 amino acids. DNA of the CDR3: TGTGCCAGCAGCCAGTCGTGGACTAGCATCACAGATACGCAGTATTTT. Protein product: CASSQSWTSITDTQYF.

This chain joins TRBV7-9 and TRBJ2-4; 7 bases are a match to TRBD1. V was clipped by 4 bases and J by 4 bases; unmatched bases: 7. The length of the CDR3 is 15 residues. CDR1 is SEHNR and CDR2 is FQNEAQ in the germline V gene (reference sequence). The CDR3 sequence: CASSSQGTAKNIQYF. The CDR3 DNA sequence: TGTGCCAGCAGCTCGCAGGGGACAGCAAAAAACATTCAGTACTTC.

The genes are TRBV2 and TRBJ2-4; TRBD2 is a possible D gene (5 bases). Germline CDR1 reads SNHLY; CDR2 reads FYNNEI. V lost 9 bases to trimming and J lost 2 bases, with 14 bases between them. The CDR3 spans 14 residues. The CDR3 nucleotides are TGTGCCAGTGCGTTGAGGGTAACCAAAAACATTCAGTACTTC. Protein sequence: CASALRVTKNIQYF.

This clone was seen a handful of times. This chain joins TRBV4-2 and TRBJ1-1; the D is unclear. Germline loops: CDR1 LGHNA, CDR2 YNFKEQ. V lost 0 bases to trimming and J lost 4 bases, with 9 bases between them. CDR3 length equals 14 residues. CDR3 nucleotides: TGTGCCAGCAGCCAAGACGCGGGAAGCACTGAAGCTTTCTTT. This gives the protein CASSQDAGSTEAFF.

V gene TRBV4-1 combines with J gene TRBJ2-7; no firm D call. CDR3 length: 16 residues. Deletions cut 4 bases from V and 5 bases from J, with 21 bases between. Germline lookup yields CDR1 MGHRA and CDR2 YSYEKL. The CDR3: CASSPDYGYSRNEQYF. The CDR3 bases are TGCGCCAGCAGCCCCGATTACGGCTACAGTAGGAACGAGCAGTACTTC.

As DNA, the CDR3 is TGCGCCAGCAGCTTCCGACTAGCGGAGTACAATGAGCAGTTCTTC. It encodes CASSFRLAEYNEQFF. V is TRBV5-1 and J is TRBJ2-1; 9 bases are shared with TRBD2. J was trimmed by 4 bases and V by 2 bases; bases with no gene match: 4. CDR3 length equals 15 residues. Germline-derived CDR1 and CDR2 are SGHRS and YFSETQ.

The CDR3 here is CASSARAPTEAFF. Here the CDR3 DNA reads TGTGCCAGCAGTGCCAGGGCCCCCACTGAAGCTTTCTTT. V gene TRBV27 combines with J gene TRBJ1-1, with D tentatively TRBD1 (5 bases). This CDR3 has 13 amino acids. CDR1 is MNHEY, CDR2 SMNVEV, per germline (reference sequence). V lost 5 bases and J lost 4, with 11 bases in between.

This sequence joins TRBV2 and TRBJ2-3; D is unclear. The ends were cut back, 2 bases at V and 4 bases at J, with 7 bases in the middle. Germline V gives CDR1 SNHLY, CDR2 FYNNEI. The CDR3 spans 13 residues. The CDR3 spells CASSERPPDTQYF. As DNA, the CDR3 is TGTGCCAGCAGTGAAAGACCCCCAGATACGCAGTATTTT.

The rearrangement joins TRBV4-1 to TRBJ2-5, with D maybe TRBD1 (5 bases). This CDR3 contains 14 residues. Germline-derived CDR1 and CDR2 are MGHRA and YSYEKL. V lost 1 base and J lost 3, with 9 bases in between. The CDR3 here is CASSQGAGKETQYF. The CDR3 bases are TGCGCCAGCAGCCAAGGAGCAGGGAAAGAGACCCAGTACTTC.

In this sample, this clone turned up once. The chain uses TRBV5-1 and TRBJ1-4; D is undetermined. The V gene lost 0 bases and the J gene lost 0 bases, with 9 bases spanning the gap. The CDR3 runs 16 residues. Germline V gene sequence: CDR1 SGHRS, CDR2 YFSETQ. The CDR3 bases are TGCGCCAGCAGCTTGGTCGGCGGTGCAACTAATGAAAAACTGTTTTTT. Its protein is CASSLVGGATNEKLFF.

The chain combines TRBV27 with TRBJ2-1, with D perhaps matching TRBD1 (6 bases). The CDR3 sequence is 16 residues long. Trimming removed 2 bases at V and 4 bases at J, with 15 bases between. Germline V gene lookup returns CDR1 MNHEY and CDR2 SMNVEV (reference sequence). The CDR3, as DNA: TGTGCCAGCAGTTTACGTCAGGGGAACATATACAATGAGCAGTTCTTC. It codes for CASSLRQGNIYNEQFF.

V gene TRBV7-2 combines with J gene TRBJ1-1; D may be TRBD1 (5 bases). Between the trimmed V and J ends, which lost 5 bases and 1 base, there was a span of 11 bases. The germline V gene has CDR1 SGHTA and CDR2 FQGNSA. This CDR3 contains 14 residues. The CDR3 DNA sequence: TGTGCCAGCAGCACGGGACCGAGGAACACTGAAGCTTTCTTT. Translating it yields CASSTGPRNTEAFF.

This chain connects TRBV5-6 to TRBJ1-2, with D uncertain. From germline, CDR1 is SGHDT and CDR2 YYEEEE. The CDR3 consists of 14 residues. Between the trimmed V and J ends, which lost 2 bases and 4 bases, there was a span of 12 bases. CDR3 in DNA: TGTGCCAGCAGCTTCAAAGGCGAGGCCTATGGCTACACCTTC. Translating it yields CASSFKGEAYGYTF.

V usage is TRBV11-2 and J usage is TRBJ1-3; 7 nucleotides align to TRBD1. Germline V gene data show CDR1 as SGHAT and CDR2 as FQNNGV. The V segment lost 5 bases and the J segment 0 bases; nucleotides outside the gene matches: 13. The CDR3 length is 18 residues. The CDR3 DNA reads as TGTGCCAGCAGCCATTGGCGAAACCGGGACAGCTCTGGAAACACCATATATTTT. As protein: CASSHWRNRDSSGNTIYF. The whole variable domain, remainder taken from reference TRBV11-2 and TRBJ1-3, is EAGVAQSPRYKIIEKRQSVAFWCNPISGHATLYWYQQILGQGPKLLIQFQNNGVVDDSQLPKDRFSAERLKGVDSTLKIQPAKLEDSAVYLCASSHWRNRDSSGNTIYFGEGSWLTVV.

The rearrangement joins TRBV5-4 to TRBJ1-4, with D tentatively TRBD1 (6 bases). The ends were cut back, 2 bases at V and 8 bases at J, with 19 bases in the middle. The CDR3 is 16 amino acids. Germline V gene sequence: CDR1 SGHNT, CDR2 YYREEE (reference sequence). The CDR3 DNA is TGTGCCAGCAGCTTTAAGGTCGCCGGACAGTACGAAAAACTGTTTTTT. Translating it yields CASSFKVAGQYEKLFF. The full variable domain, in which reference TRBV5-4 and TRBJ1-4 provide the parts outside the CDR3, is ETGVTQSPTHLIKTRGQQVTLRCSSQSGHNTVSWYQQALGQGPQFIFQYYREEENGRGNFPPRFSGLQFPNYSSELNVNALELDDSALYLCASSFKVAGQYEKLFFGSGTQLSVL.

The V gene is TRBV14, the J gene TRBJ2-6; D gene uncertain. The CDR3 contains 15 residues. Germline V lookup: CDR1 SGHDN, CDR2 FVKESK. V lost 4 bases and J lost 3, with 10 bases in between. The CDR3 DNA follows: TGTGCCAGCAGCCTCCCCTTTCGTGGGGCCAACGTCCTGACTTTC. This codes for CASSLPFRGANVLTF.

The chain joins TRBV6-5 to TRBJ2-5; TRBD2 aligns across 9 bases. V was clipped by 7 bases and J by 2 bases; unmatched bases: 8. This CDR3 is 15 amino acids long. Per the germline V gene, CDR1 is MNHEY and CDR2 is SVGAGI. CDR3 nucleotide sequence: TGTGCCAGCACCAATAGCGGGGGAGGGCAAGAGACCCAGTACTTC. It yields the protein CASTNSGGGQETQYF.

The rearrangement links TRBV12-3 or TRBV12-4 to TRBJ1-5; D uncertain. Trimming stripped 7 bases from V and 5 bases from J, with 12 bases between. This CDR3 is built from 13 residues. As DNA, the CDR3 is TGTGCCAGCACCCCCGCGTGGGATCAGCCCCAGCATTTT. It specifies CASTPAWDQPQHF.